This TCR beta chain is from a study of T cells in Graves' hyperthyroidism and ophthalmopathy. On this clonotype: Given a much more abundant clone one base away, this may be a read error.

Reasons for excluding patients were uncontrolled infection, other autoimmune disease, pregnancy or lactation. There are 11 residues in the CDR3. The germline V gene encodes CDR1 SGHTA and CDR2 FQGNSA. Trimming pared 11 bases from V and 5 bases from J, leaving 12 bases between. Template material for amplifying TCR beta CDR3 regions consisted of RNA transcripts. During a first-round RT-PCR of the TCR CDR3, the HTBI primer set was used. MiXCR, run by TCRdb on the multiplex PCR reads, gives a single entry per CDR3 protein. The table includes about 640,000 distinct CDR3 sequences, just under 45% detected once.

This receptor was identified in an adult man with Graves' disease, either hyperthyroidism or ophthalmopathy (not recorded which). V and J are TRBV7-2 and TRBJ2-5; no firm D call. The sample was peripheral blood or thyroid tissue (not recorded which). CDR3 DNA sequence: TGTGCCGTCAAGGAGATGGAGACCCAGTACTTC. Encoded protein: CAVKEMETQYF.